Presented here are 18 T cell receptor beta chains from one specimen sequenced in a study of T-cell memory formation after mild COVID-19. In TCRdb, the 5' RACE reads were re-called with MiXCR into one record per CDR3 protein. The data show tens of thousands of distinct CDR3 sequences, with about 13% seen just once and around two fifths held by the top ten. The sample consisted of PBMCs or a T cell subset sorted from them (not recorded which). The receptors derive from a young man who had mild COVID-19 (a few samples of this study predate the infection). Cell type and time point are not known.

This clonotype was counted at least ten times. The CDR3: CASSRDRYEQYF. CDR3 sequence (DNA): TGTGCCAGCAGCCGAGACAGATACGAGCAGTACTTC. This chain uses TRBV11-2 with TRBJ2-7; possibly TRBD1 for D (5 bases). The V gene's germline CDR1 is SGHAT and CDR2 FQNNGV. The V end lost 5 bases, the J end lost 4 bases, and 9 bases lay between the germline ends. The CDR3 contains 12 residues.

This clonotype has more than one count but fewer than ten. CDR3 sequence reads: CASSLALAGRGEQFF. The CDR3 region has the DNA TGTGCCAGCAGCTTGGCGCTAGCGGGGAGGGGTGAGCAGTTCTTC. The chain joins TRBV5-4 to TRBJ2-1; 9 bases map to TRBD2. Per germline, CDR1 SGHNT and CDR2 YYREEE (reference sequence). V gave up 0 bases and J gave up 9 bases; unmatched junction bases: 7. The CDR3 is 15 amino acids. Using reference TRBV5-4 and TRBJ2-1 for the parts outside the CDR3, the full variable domain is ETGVTQSPTHLIKTRGQQVTLRCSSQSGHNTVSWYQQALGQGPQFIFQYYREEENGRGNFPPRFSGLQFPNYSSELNVNALELDDSALYLCASSLALAGRGEQFFGPGTRLTVL.

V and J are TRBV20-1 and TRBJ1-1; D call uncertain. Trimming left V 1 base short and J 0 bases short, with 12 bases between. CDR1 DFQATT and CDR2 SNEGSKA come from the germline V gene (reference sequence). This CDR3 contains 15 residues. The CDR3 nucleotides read TGCAGTGCTAGAGGTCAGGCGGCTGTGAACACTGAAGCTTTCTTT. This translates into CSARGQAAVNTEAFF.

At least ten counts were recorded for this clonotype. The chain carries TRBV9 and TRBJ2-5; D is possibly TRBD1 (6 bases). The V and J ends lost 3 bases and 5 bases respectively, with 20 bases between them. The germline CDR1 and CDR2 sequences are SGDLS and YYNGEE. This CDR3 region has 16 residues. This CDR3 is CASSGKTGTLGETQYF. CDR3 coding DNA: TGTGCCAGCAGCGGAAAGACAGGCACCTTAGGGGAGACCCAGTACTTC. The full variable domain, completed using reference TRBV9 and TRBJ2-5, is DSGVTQTPKHLITATGQRVTLRCSPRSGDLSVYWYQQSLDQGLQFLIQYYNGEERAKGNILERFSAQQFPDLHSELNLSSLELGDSALYFCASSGKTGTLGETQYFGPGTRLLVL.

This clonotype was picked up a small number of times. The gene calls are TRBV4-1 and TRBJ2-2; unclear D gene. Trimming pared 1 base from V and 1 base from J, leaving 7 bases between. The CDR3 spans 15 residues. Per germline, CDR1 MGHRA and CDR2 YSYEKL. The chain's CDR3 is CASSQGAGNTGELFF. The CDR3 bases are TGCGCCAGCAGCCAAGGGGCTGGGAACACCGGGGAGCTGTTTTTT.

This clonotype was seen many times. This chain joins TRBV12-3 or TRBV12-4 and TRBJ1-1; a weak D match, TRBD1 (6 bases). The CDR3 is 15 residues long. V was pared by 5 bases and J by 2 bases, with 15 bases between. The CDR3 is CASSGGEGGNTEAFF. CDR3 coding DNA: TGTGCCAGCAGTGGGGGAGAGGGGGGTAACACTGAAGCTTTCTTT.

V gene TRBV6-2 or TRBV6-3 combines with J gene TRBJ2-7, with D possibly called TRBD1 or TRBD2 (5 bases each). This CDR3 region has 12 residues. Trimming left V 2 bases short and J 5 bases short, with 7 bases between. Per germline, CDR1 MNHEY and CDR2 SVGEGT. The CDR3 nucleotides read TGTGCCAGCAGTTACAGGGGAGACGAGCAGTACGTC. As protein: CASSYRGDEQYV.

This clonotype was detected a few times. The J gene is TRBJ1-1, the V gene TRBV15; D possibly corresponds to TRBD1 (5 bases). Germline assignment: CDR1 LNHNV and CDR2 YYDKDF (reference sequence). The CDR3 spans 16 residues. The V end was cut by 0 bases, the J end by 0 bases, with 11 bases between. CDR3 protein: CATSRDEGNLNTEAFF. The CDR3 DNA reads TGTGCCACCAGCAGAGATGAGGGGAACCTGAACACTGAAGCTTTCTTT.

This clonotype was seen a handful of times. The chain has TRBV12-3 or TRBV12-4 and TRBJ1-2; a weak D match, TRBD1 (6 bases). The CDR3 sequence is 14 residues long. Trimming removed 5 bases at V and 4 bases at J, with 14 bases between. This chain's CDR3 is CASSTTGRGYGYTF. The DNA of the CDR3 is TGTGCCAGCAGTACCACAGGGAGGGGCTATGGCTACACCTTC.

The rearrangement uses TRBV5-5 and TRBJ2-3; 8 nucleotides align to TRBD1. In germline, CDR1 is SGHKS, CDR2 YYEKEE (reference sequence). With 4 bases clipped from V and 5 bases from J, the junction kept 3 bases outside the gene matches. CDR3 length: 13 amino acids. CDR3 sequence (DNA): TGTGCCAGCAGCATCACAGGGGGAGATACGCAGTATTTT. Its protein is CASSITGGDTQYF.

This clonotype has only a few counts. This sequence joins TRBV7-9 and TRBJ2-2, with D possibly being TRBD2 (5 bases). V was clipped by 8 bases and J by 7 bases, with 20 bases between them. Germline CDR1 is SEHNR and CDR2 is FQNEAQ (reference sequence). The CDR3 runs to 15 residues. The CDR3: CASAYPAGQHGELFF. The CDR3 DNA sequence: TGTGCCAGCGCCTACCCGGCGGGCCAACACGGGGAGCTGTTTTTT.

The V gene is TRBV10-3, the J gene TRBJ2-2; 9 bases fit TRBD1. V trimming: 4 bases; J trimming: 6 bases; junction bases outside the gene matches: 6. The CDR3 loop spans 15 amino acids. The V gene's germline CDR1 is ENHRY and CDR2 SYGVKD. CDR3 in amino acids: CAISVRGQGAGELFF. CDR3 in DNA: TGTGCCATCAGTGTAAGGGGACAGGGCGCCGGGGAGCTGTTTTTT.

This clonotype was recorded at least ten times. CDR3 bases: TGTGCCAGCAGCCCCGGAGTAGCGGGGGGGCGAGGCTACAATGAGCAGTTCTTC. Amino acids: CASSPGVAGGRGYNEQFF. This rearrangement joins TRBV7-6 to TRBJ2-1, with 11 bases aligning to TRBD2. Germline V gene sequence: CDR1 SGHVS, CDR2 FNYEAQ. This CDR3 is 18 amino acids long. Trimming removed 5 bases from V and 3 bases from J; junction bases left unmatched: 12. The entire variable domain, with the rest obtained from reference TRBV7-6 and TRBJ2-1, is as follows: GAGVSQSPRYKVTKRGQDVALRCDPISGHVSLYWYRQALGQGPEFLTYFNYEAQQDKSGLPNDRFSAERPEGSISTLTIQRTEQRDSAMYRCASSPGVAGGRGYNEQFFGPGTRLTVL.

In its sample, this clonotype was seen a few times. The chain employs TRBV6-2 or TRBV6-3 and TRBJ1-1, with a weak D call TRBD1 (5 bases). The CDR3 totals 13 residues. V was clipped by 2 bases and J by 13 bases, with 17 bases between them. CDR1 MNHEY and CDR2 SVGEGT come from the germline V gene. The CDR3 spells CASSYGAGMFVFF. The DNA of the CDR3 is TGTGCCAGCAGTTACGGGGCAGGGATGTTTGTTTTCTTT.

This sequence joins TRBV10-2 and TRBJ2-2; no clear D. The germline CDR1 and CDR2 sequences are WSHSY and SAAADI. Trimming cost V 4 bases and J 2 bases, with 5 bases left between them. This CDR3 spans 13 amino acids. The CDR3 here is CASSAINTGELFF. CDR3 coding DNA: TGCGCCAGCAGTGCGATTAACACCGGGGAGCTGTTTTTT.

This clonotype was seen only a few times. The CDR3 nucleotides are TGTGCCAGCAGCCAGGCTCGGACAGGGGGGAATCAGCCCCAGCATTTT. Residues: CASSQARTGGNQPQHF. The chain joins TRBV4-2 to TRBJ1-5, with TRBD1 identical over 10 bases. Germline V gene sequence: CDR1 LGHNA, CDR2 YNFKEQ. The CDR3 totals 16 residues. V dropped 3 bases and J dropped 4; count of bases not matched to a gene: 6.

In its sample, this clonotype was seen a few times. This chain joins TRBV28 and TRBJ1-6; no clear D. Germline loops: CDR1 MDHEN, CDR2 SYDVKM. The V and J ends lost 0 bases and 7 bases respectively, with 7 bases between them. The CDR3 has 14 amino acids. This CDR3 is CASSLWVVNSPLHF. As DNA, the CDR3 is TGTGCCAGCAGTTTATGGGTGGTCAATTCACCCCTCCACTTT.

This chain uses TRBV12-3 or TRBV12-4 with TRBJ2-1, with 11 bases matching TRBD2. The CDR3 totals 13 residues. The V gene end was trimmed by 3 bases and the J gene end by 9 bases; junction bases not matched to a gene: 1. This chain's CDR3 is CASSFLAGGEQFF. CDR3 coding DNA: TGTGCCAGCAGTTTCCTAGCGGGGGGTGAGCAGTTCTTC.